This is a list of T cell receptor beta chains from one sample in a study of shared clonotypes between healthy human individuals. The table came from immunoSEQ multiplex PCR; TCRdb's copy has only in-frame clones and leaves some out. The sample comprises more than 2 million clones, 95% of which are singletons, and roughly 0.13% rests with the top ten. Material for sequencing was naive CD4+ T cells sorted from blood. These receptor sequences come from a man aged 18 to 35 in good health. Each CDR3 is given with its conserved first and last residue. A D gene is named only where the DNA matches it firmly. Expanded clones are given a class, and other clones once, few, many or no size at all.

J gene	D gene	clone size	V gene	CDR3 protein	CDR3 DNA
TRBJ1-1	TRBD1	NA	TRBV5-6	CASSSGTGGNKAFF	TGTGCCAGCAGCTCCGGGACAGGGGGCAATAAAGCTTTCTTT
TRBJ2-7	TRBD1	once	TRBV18	CASSPNQVGTGTYEQYF	TGTGCCAGCTCACCAAATCAAGTTGGGACAGGGACCTACGAGCAGTACTTC
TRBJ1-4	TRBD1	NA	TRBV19	CASSSPGQGRDEKLFF	TGTGCCAGTAGTTCGCCGGGACAGGGCCGGGATGAAAAACTGTTTTTT
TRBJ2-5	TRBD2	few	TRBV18	CASSPGLAGGQETQYF	TGTGCCAGCTCACCAGGACTAGCGGGGGGTCAAGAGACCCAGTACTTC
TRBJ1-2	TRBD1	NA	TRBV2	CASSLQGSDNYGYTF	TGTGCCAGCAGCCTACAGGGGAGTGATAACTATGGCTACACCTTC
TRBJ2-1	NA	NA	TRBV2	CASSEYGQGRNNEQFF	TGTGCCAGCAGTGAATATGGGCAGGGCAGGAACAATGAGCAGTTCTTC
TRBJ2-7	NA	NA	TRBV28	CASQMDSATYEQYF	TGTGCCAGCCAAATGGACAGTGCCACCTACGAGCAGTACTTC
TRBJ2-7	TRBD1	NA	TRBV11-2	CASSPNLGDRGYEQYF	TGTGCCAGCAGCCCAAACCTCGGGGACAGGGGCTACGAGCAGTACTTC
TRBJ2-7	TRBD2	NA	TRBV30	CAWGAGATYEQYF	TGTGCCTGGGGAGCGGGAGCGACCTACGAGCAGTACTTC
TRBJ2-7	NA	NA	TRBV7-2	CASSLLAPLSYEQYF	TGTGCCAGCAGCTTACTAGCCCCTCTCTCCTACGAGCAGTACTTC
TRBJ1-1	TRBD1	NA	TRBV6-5	CASTSGQGRHTEAFF	TGTGCCAGCACCTCGGGACAGGGAAGGCACACTGAAGCTTTCTTT
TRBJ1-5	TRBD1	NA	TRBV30	CAWSETGENQPQHF	TGTGCCTGGAGTGAGACAGGGGAAAATCAGCCCCAGCATTTT
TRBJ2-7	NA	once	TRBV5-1	CASSRADNYEQYF	TGCGCCAGCAGCAGGGCAGACAATTACGAGCAGTACTTC
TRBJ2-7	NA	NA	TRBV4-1	CASSQGRDSRSYEQYF	TGCGCCAGCAGCCAAGGCCGGGACTCGCGCTCCTACGAGCAGTACTTC
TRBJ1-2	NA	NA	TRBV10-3	CAISQRHWDGYTF	TGTGCCATCAGTCAAAGACACTGGGATGGCTACACCTTC
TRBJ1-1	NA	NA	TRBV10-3	CAISEGAGRRGNTEAFF	TGTGCCATCAGTGAGGGAGCAGGGCGTCGGGGGAACACTGAAGCTTTCTTT
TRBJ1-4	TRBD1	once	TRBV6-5	CASSRGEKLFF	TGTGCCAGCAGCAGGGGGGAAAAACTGTTTTTT
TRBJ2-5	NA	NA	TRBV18	CASSPRVQGNVETQYF	TGTGCCAGCTCACCACGGGTACAGGGTAATGTGGAGACCCAGTACTTC
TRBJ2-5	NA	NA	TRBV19	CASSKGNREETQYF	TGTGCCAGTAGTAAGGGAAACAGAGAAGAGACCCAGTACTTC
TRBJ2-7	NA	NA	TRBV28	CASSLSFWGQATYEQYF	TGTGCCAGCAGTTTATCATTTTGGGGGCAGGCCACCTACGAGCAGTACTTC
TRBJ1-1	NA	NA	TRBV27	CASSPFTGPPTEAFF	TGTGCCAGCAGTCCGTTCACAGGGCCACCCACTGAAGCTTTCTTT
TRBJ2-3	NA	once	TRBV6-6	CASRDTSTDTQYF	TGTGCCAGCAGAGACACTAGCACAGATACGCAGTATTTT
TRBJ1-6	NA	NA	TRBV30	CAWRPRGRGPLHF	TGTGCCTGGAGGCCCCGGGGGAGGGGACCCCTCCACTTT
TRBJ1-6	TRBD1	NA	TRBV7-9	CASTLRQGSSYNSPLHF	TGTGCCAGCACCTTACGACAGGGGTCCTCCTATAATTCACCCCTCCACTTT
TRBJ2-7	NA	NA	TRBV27	CASSQNSGYEQYF	TGTGCCAGCAGTCAAAACTCAGGGTACGAGCAGTACTTC
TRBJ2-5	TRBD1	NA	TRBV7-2	CASSLGGTGSGETQYF	TGTGCCAGCAGCTTAGGCGGGACAGGGTCAGGGGAGACCCAGTACTTC
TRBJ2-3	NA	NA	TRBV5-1	CASSLAAKESTDTQYF	TGCGCCAGCAGCTTGGCCGCGAAGGAGTCCACAGATACGCAGTATTTT
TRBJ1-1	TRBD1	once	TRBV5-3	CASWDRMNTEAFF	TGTGCCAGCTGGGACAGGATGAACACTGAAGCTTTCTTT
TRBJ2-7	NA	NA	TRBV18	CASSPPNAPYEQYF	TGTGCCAGCTCACCACCGAACGCCCCCTACGAGCAGTACTTC
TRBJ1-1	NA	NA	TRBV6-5	CASSYVSAVEAFF	TGTGCCAGCAGTTACGTCTCGGCAGTTGAAGCTTTCTTT
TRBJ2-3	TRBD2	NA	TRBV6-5	CASSPLIRTSVTQYF	TGTGCCAGCAGTCCACTGATACGGACTAGCGTTACGCAGTATTTT
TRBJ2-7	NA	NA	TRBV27	CASSLRANPLTSYEQYF	TGTGCCAGCAGTTTGAGAGCGAACCCTCTAACGTCCTACGAGCAGTACTTC
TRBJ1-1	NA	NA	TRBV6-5	CASKRGTNTATEAFF	TGTGCCAGCAAACGAGGGACTAACACGGCTACTGAAGCTTTCTTT
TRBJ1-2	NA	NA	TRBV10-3	CAISEGTANYGYTF	TGTGCCATCAGTGAGGGTACAGCTAACTATGGCTACACCTTC
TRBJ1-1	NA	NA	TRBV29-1	CSVHSGRGTEAFF	TGCAGCGTTCATTCAGGGCGGGGCACTGAAGCTTTCTTT
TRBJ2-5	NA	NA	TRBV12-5	CASAPNKSRETQYF	TGTGCTAGTGCCCCGAATAAAAGTCGAGAGACCCAGTACTTC
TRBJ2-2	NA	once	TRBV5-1	CASSLVGAGELFF	TGCGCCAGCAGCTTGGTAGGGGCCGGGGAGCTGTTTTTT